The present T cell receptor beta chain was sequenced within a study of neurological immune-mediated disorders. Over 200 million TCR-beta sequences, together covering 15-18 subjects, were produced by every individual sequencing run that was carried out. TCRdb called the 5' RACE reads again in MiXCR, with one record for every CDR3 protein. In the table there are 81,000 or so distinct CDR3 sequences, about 5.2% of which are singletons. This clonotype was observed at least ten times. The CDR3 has 14 amino acids. Germline CDR1 and CDR2: SGHAT and FQNNGV. The V end lost 1 base, the J end lost 5 bases, and 11 bases lay between the germline ends.

The receptor was isolated from a woman in her 30s with multiple sclerosis. The chain is built from TRBV11-2 and TRBJ2-5, with D tentatively TRBD1 or TRBD2 (6 bases each). Sequenced sample: PBMCs. The CDR3 protein is CASSLVGGRETQYF. CDR3 in DNA: TGTGCCAGCAGCTTAGTGGGGGGCCGGGAGACCCAGTACTTC.